The clone carrying this T cell receptor (beta chain) was seen a few times. Germline values: CDR1 MNHEY, CDR2 SMNVEV (reference sequence). This CDR3 region has 16 residues. TCRdb reprocessed the reads with MiXCR, giving one entry per CDR3 protein. The sample contains 200,000 to 250,000 distinct CDR3 sequences, 22% of which appear only once. The data belong to a study of T cell repertoires in cytomegalovirus infection. The chain couples TRBV27 to TRBJ1-5; 9 nucleotides agree with TRBD1. Sequencing was performed on CD8+ T cells from PBMCs. The receptor's source is a human donor in good health (CMV status not recorded). Some clones in this sample may be carry-over from other donors' samples. The DNA of the CDR3 is TGTCTCACGATGGACAGGGGTCCGCCCGGCACTCAGCCCCAGCATTTT. This encodes CLTMDRGPPGTQPQHF.